This TCR beta chain was identified during a study of tumor and adjacent non-tumor tissue in lung cancer. This clonotype was seen at least ten times. The antigen is undetermined. A modified ARM-PCR protocol with three rounds of nested PCR amplified TCRbeta. TCRdb used MiXCR to reprocess the multiplex PCR reads, holding one entry per CDR3 protein. The sample holds 50,000 or so distinct CDR3 sequences, about 80% seen once. No cell sorting was done before RNA was extracted from the tissue. The normal lung tissue was taken more than 3 cm from the tumor edge. Study-level findings and limits: Normal lung showed higher cumulative top 100 clone frequency than tumor. Compared with tumor, normal lung showed significantly lower TCR diversity.

With 2 bases clipped from V and 4 bases from J, the junction kept 6 bases outside the gene matches. Germline V gene lookup returns CDR1 SGHDN and CDR2 FVKESK. The CDR3 runs to 17 residues. Sequenced: distant non-tumor lung tissue. The sequence derives from a woman aged 60-75 years with non-small cell lung cancer. V usage is TRBV14 and J usage is TRBJ2-2, with 11 bases matching TRBD2. CDR3 DNA sequence: TGTGCCAGCAGCCAACCCTCTAGCGGGGGGTCCACCGGGGAGCTGTTTTTT. As protein: CASSQPSSGGSTGELFF.